This paragraph reports one TCR beta chain. What it binds is unknown. These data belong to a study of T cell repertoires in cytomegalovirus infection. J lost 2 bases, V lost 4 bases, and 7 bases had no gene match. The CDR3 runs to 16 residues. Germline V gene lookup returns CDR1 LGHDT and CDR2 YNNKEL (reference sequence). Points from the study as a whole: Carriage of CMV together with the relevant HLA was identifiable through cumulative public TCR beta family frequency.

TCRdb reanalysed the reads using MiXCR and keeps one entry per CDR3 protein. The sample lists 450,000 to 600,000 distinct CDR3 sequences, about 33% occurring once. This sequence was found in a human donor in good health (CMV status not recorded). Some clones in this sample may be carry-over from other donors' samples. The chain is built from TRBV3-1 and TRBJ2-2; the match to TRBD1 covers 7 bases. The material sequenced was cultured PBMCs, taken from culture after CMV antigen stimulation. CDR3 residues: CASSPPGTANTGELFF. The CDR3 DNA is TGTGCCAGCAGCCCCCCGGGGACAGCTAACACCGGGGAGCTGTTTTTT.